This TCR beta chain was sequenced in a study of cytotoxic CD8 clonotypes in ibrutinib-treated CLL. Sequencing used immunoSEQ multiplex PCR; TCRdb keeps in-frame clones, though not all of them. Among fewer than 200,000 clones listed, more than 80% were seen once. With V trimmed by 2 bases and J by 6 bases, 1 base remained unmatched. CDR3 size: 14 residues. The germline V gene has CDR1 SNHLY and CDR2 FYNNEI. The input for sequencing was PBMCs, taken after 24 months of ibrutinib treatment. The sequence was collected from a human donor with chronic lymphocytic leukemia. The chain joins TRBV2 to TRBJ1-6, with 7 bases that match TRBD1. The CDR3 loop reads CASSERDSNSPLHF. CDR3 bases: TGTGCCAGCAGTGAAAGGGACAGTAATTCACCCCTCCACTTT.